The entry below describes one TCR beta chain. Its cognate antigen is unknown. The sample comes from a study of cytomegalovirus exposure and HLA in healthy donors. Study outcomes and limitations: With further analysis later on, most CMV-associated TCR beta chains appeared HLA-restricted. The HLA-A and HLA-B alleles of most subjects were reportedly predicted accurately from TCR beta sequences.

The PCR employed 60 Vbeta primers together with 13 Jbeta primers. Assay: immunoSEQ multiplex PCR; the TCRdb copy retains only in-frame clones and omits some. The sample includes around 130,000 clones, about three quarters of them seen just once. Specimen: PBMCs. The clonotype was recovered from a young woman in good health and CMV-seronegative.

The CDR3, as DNA: TGTGCCAGCAGGCGGACCGGGACAGCTCAAGAGACCCAGTACTTC. This gives the protein CASRRTGTAQETQYF. The rearrangement uses TRBV6-5 and TRBJ2-5; TRBD1 matches 7 bases. The trim removed 6 bases at V and 2 bases at J, leaving 9 bases unmatched. The CDR3 runs to 15 residues. Germline CDR1 is MNHEY and CDR2 is SVGAGI.